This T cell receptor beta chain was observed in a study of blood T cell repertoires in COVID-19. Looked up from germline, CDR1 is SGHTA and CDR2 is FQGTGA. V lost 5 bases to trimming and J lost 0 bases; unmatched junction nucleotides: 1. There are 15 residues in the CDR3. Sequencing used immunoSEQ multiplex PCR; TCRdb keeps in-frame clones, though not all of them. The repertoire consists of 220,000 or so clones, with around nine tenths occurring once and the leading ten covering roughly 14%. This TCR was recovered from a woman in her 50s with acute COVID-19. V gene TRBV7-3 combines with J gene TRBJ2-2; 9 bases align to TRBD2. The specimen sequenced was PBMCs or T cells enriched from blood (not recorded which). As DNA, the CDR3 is TGTGCCAGCAGCACTAGCGGGCCGAACACCGGGGAGCTGTTTTTT. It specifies CASSTSGPNTGELFF. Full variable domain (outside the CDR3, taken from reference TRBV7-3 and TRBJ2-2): GAGVSQTPSNKVTEKGKYVELRCDPISGHTALYWYRQSLGQGPEFLIYFQGTGAADDSGLPNDRFFAVRPEGSVSTLKIQRTERGDSAVYLCASSTSGPNTGELFFGEGSRLTVL.